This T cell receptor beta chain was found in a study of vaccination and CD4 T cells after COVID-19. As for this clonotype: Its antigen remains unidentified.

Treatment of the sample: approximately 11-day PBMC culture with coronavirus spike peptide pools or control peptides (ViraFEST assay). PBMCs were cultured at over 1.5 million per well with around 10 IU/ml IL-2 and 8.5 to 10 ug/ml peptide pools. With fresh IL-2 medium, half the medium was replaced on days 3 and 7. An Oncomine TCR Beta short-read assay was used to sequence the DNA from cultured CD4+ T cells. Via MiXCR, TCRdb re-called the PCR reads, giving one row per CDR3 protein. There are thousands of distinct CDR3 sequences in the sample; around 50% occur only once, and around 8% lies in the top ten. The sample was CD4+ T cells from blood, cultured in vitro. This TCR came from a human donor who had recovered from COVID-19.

The CDR3 sequence is CASSAGLAGGPRENEQFF. As DNA, the CDR3 is TGTGCCAGCAGTGCCGGACTAGCGGGGGGGCCGCGGGAAAATGAGCAGTTCTTC. The chain recombines TRBV28 with TRBJ2-1; TRBD2 matches at 15 bases. This CDR3 has 18 amino acids. Germline CDR1 MDHEN, CDR2 SYDVKM. V lost 5 bases to trimming and J lost 7 bases; unmatched junction nucleotides: 12.